This T cell receptor (beta chain) originates from a study of shared clonotypes between healthy human individuals. Assay: immunoSEQ multiplex PCR; the TCRdb copy retains only in-frame clones and omits some. The table has 2,100,000 or so clones, 90% to 97% seen once. Broader study findings: An anticipated effect of sequencing depth on clonotype sharing among donors was recognized.

Germline CDR1 SGHRS, CDR2 YFSETQ. CDR3 length: 15 amino acids. The V end lost 4 bases, the J end lost 4 bases, and 15 bases lay between the germline ends. On this clone: Its antigen is not known.

The specimen sequenced was naive CD4+ T cells sorted from blood. The subset denotes: CD45RA+ positively selected. This clonotype was sampled from a man in his late teens or twenties in good health. The chain recombines TRBV5-1 with TRBJ1-3; weak D call: TRBD1 (5 bases). DNA for the CDR3: TGCGCCAGCAGCGAAGGAGCAGGGATGGGAAACACCATATATTTT. Translating it yields CASSEGAGMGNTIYF. Looking up the rest from reference TRBV5-1 and TRBJ1-3 gives the full variable domain: KAGVTQTPRYLIKTRGQQVTLSCSPISGHRSVSWYQQTPGQGLQFLFEYFSETQRNKGNFPGRFSGRQFSNSRSEMNVSTLELGDSALYLCASSEGAGMGNTIYFGEGSWLTVV.